This TCR beta chain is drawn from a study of shared clonotypes between healthy human individuals. Across the whole study: The plates for each donor numbered three CD4 naive, three CD4 memory, two CD8 naive and one CD8 memory. The study, taken as a whole, reports: The four-donor shared clonotypes exceeded non-shared clonotypes in generation probability, with non-shared ones scoring lower.

Genomic DNA (from each subset) was split evenly across several immunoSEQ plates. The protocol was immunoSEQ multiplex PCR, while the TCRdb copy is restricted to in-frame clones and leaves out a portion. Of about 2.4 million clones in the sample, 80% to 95% were seen once. CD4+ cells yielded CD45RA+ naive and CD45RA-negative memory subsets. Trimming removed 5 bases at V and 0 bases at J, with 14 bases between. The germline V gene has CDR1 MDHEN and CDR2 SYDVKM. The CDR3 loop spans 16 amino acids. This clone appeared a single time. Its cognate antigen is unknown. The sample comprised naive CD4+ T cells from PBMCs. Noted subset: CD45RA+ positively selected. The chain employs TRBV28 and TRBJ1-3; D might be TRBD1 (5 bases). The receptor's source is a young man in good health. Some clones in this sample may be carry-over from other donors' samples. CDR3 in DNA: TGTGCCAGCAGTACACCGGGGGGTTCCTCTGGAAACACCATATATTTT. Its protein is CASSTPGGSSGNTIYF.